This TCR beta chain derives from a study of T cell responses to AZD1222 COVID-19 vaccine. Concerning this clone itself: Its antigen is undetermined. Additional DNA sequences in this sample encode the identical CDR3.

CDR3 length: 14 amino acids. Germline CDR1 reads MDHEN; CDR2 reads SYDVKM. J was trimmed by 9 bases and V by 4 bases; bases with no gene match: 5. The method was immunoSEQ multiplex PCR; TCRdb's version includes in-frame clones alone and lacks a portion of them. This table holds approximately 150,000 clones, about 93% found once. Study findings and constraints: Spike-specific TCR repertoires showed rising breadth and depth after two AZD1222 doses. Seropositivity was recorded at baseline in only a handful of AZD1222 recipients.

The TCR sequence derives from an adult in good health. The chain uses TRBV28 and TRBJ1-6; TRBD1 aligns across 8 bases. This specimen consisted of peripheral blood, obtained on day 0 of AZD1222 vaccination. The CDR3: CASSSGQGGSPLHF. The CDR3 coding sequence is TGTGCCAGCAGTTCCGGACAGGGTGGTTCACCCCTCCACTTT.